This TCR beta chain was sequenced for a study of blood T cell repertoires in COVID-19. Study-level information: From T cells, B-cell-depleted T cells, or PBMCs came the material, which was cDNA or gDNA.

This CDR3 has 17 amino acids. Per the original methods: Nucleated cell counts were estimated from reference gene primer amplification. The table came from immunoSEQ multiplex PCR; TCRdb's copy has only in-frame clones and leaves some out. Clonal size and the V and J genes are those of that table, whereas D and trimming came from the DNA. The data contain roughly 55,000 clones, 80% to 95% of them singletons. Specimen: peripheral blood. The V and J genes are TRBV7-5 and TRBJ2-5; the table calls TRBD1, which could not be checked here. TRBV7-5 corresponds to a pseudogene. The clonotype comes from a human donor with active COVID-19. The donor label of this sample is uncertain. DNA of the CDR3: TGTGCCAGAAGCCATCCAGGGGGCGGAGAGGAGTTTGAGACCCAGTACTTC. Protein sequence: CARSHPGGGEEFETQYF.